Presented here are 14 T cell receptor beta chains from one specimen sequenced in a study of graft-versus-host responses after intestinal transplantation. Repertoires were generated with immunoSEQ multiplex PCR, while TCRdb's copy carries only in-frame clones and drops some. Seen here are 45,000 to 60,000 clones, 80% to 95% observed once, and the top ten hold more than 2%. These receptors' targets are unknown. The source was unstimulated CD4+ T cells sorted from spleen or lymph node cells, collected before transplant. These receptors were taken from a human donor who was the organ donor for an intestinal transplant.

The chain joins TRBV13 to TRBJ1-6; D not certain. The CDR3 totals 17 residues. Germline CDR1 PRHDT, CDR2 FYEKMQ (reference sequence). V lost 2 bases, J lost 5 bases, and 16 bases lay in between. CDR3 nucleotide sequence: TGTGCCAGCAGCTTATCCCGAACACCAGCTAATAATTCACCCCTCCACTTT. It specifies CASSLSRTPANNSPLHF.

This clone has more than one count but fewer than ten. The genes are TRBV6-5 and TRBJ2-7; TRBD1 aligns across 9 bases. With 0 bases clipped from V and 3 bases from J, the junction kept 0 bases outside the gene matches. Germline-derived CDR1 and CDR2 are MNHEY and SVGAGI. CDR3 size: 14 residues. CDR3 nucleotides: TGTGCCAGCAGTTACTCGACAGGGGGCTACGAGCAGTACTTC. This gives the protein CASSYSTGGYEQYF.

This clone came up once. The V call is TRBV7-6, the J call TRBJ2-5; 9 bases align to TRBD1. The tail of the sequence fits TRBJ2-7 better, so the J call may be wrong. Germline V CDR1 and CDR2: SGHVS, FNYEAQ. The length of the CDR3 is 14 residues. As DNA, the CDR3 is TGTGCCAGCAGCTCGGACAGGGGATCCTACGAGCAGTACTTC. Amino acids: CASSSDRGSYEQYF.

V usage is TRBV10-3 and J usage is TRBJ2-3, with unresolved D. The germline V gene encodes CDR1 ENHRY and CDR2 SYGVKD. CDR3 length: 14 amino acids. The V and J ends lost 3 bases and 0 bases respectively, with 7 bases between them. In DNA form, the CDR3 reads TGTGCCATCAGTGAATTTGGTAGCACAGATACGCAGTATTTT. Translating it yields CAISEFGSTDTQYF.

This rearrangement joins TRBV2 to TRBJ2-5; 12 positions match TRBD2. The J call may be in error: the DNA end matches TRBJ2-7 better. Germline assignment: CDR1 SNHLY and CDR2 FYNNEI. This CDR3 comprises 15 residues. CDR3 DNA: TGTGCCAGCAGTCGGGGACTAGCGGGTACCTACGAGCAGTACTTC. Translation gives CASSRGLAGTYEQYF.

The chain is built from TRBV5-7 and TRBJ2-1; 10 bases line up with TRBD2. Being an ORF, TRBV5-7 has a function that is uncertain. The length of the CDR3 is 15 residues. V shed 0 bases and J 5 bases; nucleotides not matched to a gene: 2. CDR3 nucleotide sequence: TGTGCCAGCAGCTTGGAGCGGGAGGGCCACAATGAGCAGTTCTTC. It specifies CASSLEREGHNEQFF.

This clone is a singleton in its sample. The V call is TRBV28, the J call TRBJ2-7; tentative D call: TRBD2 (6 bases). CDR3 size: 14 residues. V gave up 9 bases and J gave up 0 bases, with 15 bases separating them. CDR1 and CDR2 from the germline V gene are MDHEN and SYDVKM. This CDR3 is CASPPRGSSYEQYF. As DNA, the CDR3 is TGTGCCAGTCCCCCACGGGGGAGCTCCTACGAGCAGTACTTC.

CDR3 residues: CASSQHPGEPKNIQYF. In DNA, the CDR3 is TGCGCCAGCAGCCAACATCCGGGGGAACCCAAAAACATTCAGTACTTC. The V and J genes are TRBV4-3 and TRBJ2-4; TRBD2 might be the D (6 bases). The V and J ends lost 2 bases and 2 bases respectively, with 13 bases between them. The CDR3 runs 16 residues. The germline V gene encodes CDR1 LGHNA and CDR2 YSLEER.

V gene TRBV7-2 combines with J gene TRBJ1-4; no definite D call. CDR3 length: 17 residues. Germline lookup yields CDR1 SGHTA and CDR2 FQGNSA. Deletions cut 1 base from V and 0 bases from J, with 12 bases between. The DNA of the CDR3 is TGTGCCAGCAGCTTAGAAGTGGCAGTTGCAACTAATGAAAAACTGTTTTTT. Its translation: CASSLEVAVATNEKLFF. Full variable domain (rest looked up from reference TRBV7-2 and TRBJ1-4): GAGVSQSPSNKVTEKGKDVELRCDPISGHTALYWYRQSLGQGLEFLIYFQGNSAPDKSGLPSDRFSAERTGGSVSTLTIQRTQQEDSAVYLCASSLEVAVATNEKLFFGSGTQLSVL.

As regards this clone: Distinct nucleotide sequences in the sample also encode this CDR3. The chain is built from TRBV7-9 and TRBJ2-3; 12 bases map to TRBD2. Germline V gene sequence: CDR1 SEHNR, CDR2 FQNEAQ (reference sequence). This CDR3 has 15 residues. V trimming: 3 bases; J trimming: 5 bases; junction bases outside the gene matches: 3. The CDR3 DNA reads TGTGCCAGCAGCTTCTCGGGACTAGCGGGAGATACGCAGTATTTT. It yields the protein CASSFSGLAGDTQYF.

V usage is TRBV6-5 and J usage is TRBJ1-1, with TRBD1 matching over 7 bases. CDR3 size: 13 residues. In germline, CDR1 is MNHEY, CDR2 SVGAGI. Unmatched junction bases numbered 5, after V lost 5 bases and J lost 5 bases. Here the CDR3 reads CASSEDRVTEAFF. The CDR3 region has the DNA TGTGCCAGCAGTGAAGACAGGGTTACTGAAGCTTTCTTT.

V usage is TRBV27 and J usage is TRBJ2-3, with 7 bases fitting TRBD2. The trim removed 6 bases at V and 5 bases at J, leaving 5 bases unmatched. CDR3 size: 13 residues. Germline CDR1 is MNHEY and CDR2 is SMNVEV (reference sequence). The CDR3 bases are TGTGCCAGCAGAGGACTAGGCCGAGATACGCAGTATTTT. It specifies CASRGLGRDTQYF.

The rearrangement joins TRBV7-2 to TRBJ1-6, with D maybe TRBD1 (5 bases). From germline, CDR1 is SGHTA and CDR2 FQGNSA. This CDR3 region has 15 residues. V shed 1 base and J shed 7 bases, with 11 bases lying between them. The CDR3 reads CASSLVRAENSPLHF. CDR3 nucleotide sequence: TGTGCCAGCAGCTTAGTCAGGGCCGAGAATTCACCCCTCCACTTT.

The chain links TRBV6-5 to TRBJ1-5; 8 bases line up with TRBD1. This CDR3 contains 14 residues. V lost 6 bases and J lost 3; bases outside the gene matches: 4. Germline V CDR1 and CDR2: MNHEY, SVGAGI. This CDR3 reads CASSRTGFNQPQHF. The DNA of the CDR3 is TGTGCCAGCAGCAGGACAGGGTTCAATCAGCCCCAGCATTTT.